The subject of this entry is one TCR beta chain. Its antigen is not identified. Libraries were prepared by immunoSEQ multiplex PCR; TCRdb keeps only in-frame clonotypes and omits some of them. The repertoire includes roughly 2.4 million clones, 90% to 96% of them detected once, and roughly 0.13% sits in the top ten. The entry originates in a study of shared clonotypes between healthy human individuals. About the study: The composition of the donors was a couple of women and a few men aged 18 to 49. Researchers assigned three CD4 naive, three CD4 memory, two CD8 naive and one CD8 memory plate to each donor. General study results and limits: Among a handful of donors, roughly 5% of naive CD4 clonotypes were found in common. Represented genetic and exposure-history diversity was restricted by having few donors.

Germline CDR1 WNHNN, CDR2 SYGVQD (reference sequence). This CDR3 comprises 13 residues. Trimming took 4 bases from V and 4 from J, leaving 9 bases between them. The chain links TRBV10-1 to TRBJ2-3; D is unclear. Sequencing was performed on naive CD4+ T cells sorted from blood. Subset: CD45RA+ positively selected. This clonotype was sampled from a man aged 18 to 29 in good health. CDR3 sequence (DNA): TGCGCCAGCAGTGCTGGATCATCAGATACGCAGTATTTT. It specifies CASSAGSSDTQYF.